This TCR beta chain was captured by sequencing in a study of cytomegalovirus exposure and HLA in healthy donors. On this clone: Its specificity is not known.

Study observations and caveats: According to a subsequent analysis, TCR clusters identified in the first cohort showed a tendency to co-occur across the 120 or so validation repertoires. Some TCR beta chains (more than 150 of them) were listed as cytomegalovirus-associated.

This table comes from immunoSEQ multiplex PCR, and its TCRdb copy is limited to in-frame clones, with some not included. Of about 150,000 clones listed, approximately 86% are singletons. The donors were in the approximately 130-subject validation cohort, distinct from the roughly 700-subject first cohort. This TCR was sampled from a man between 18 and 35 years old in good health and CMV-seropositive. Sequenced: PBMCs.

The CDR3, as DNA: TGTGCCAGCAGTTACGGGGGGAGCACTGAAGCTTTCTTT. Its protein is CASSYGGSTEAFF. The V gene is TRBV6-5, the J gene TRBJ1-1, with a weak D call TRBD1 (5 bases). The CDR3 extends over 13 amino acids. V dropped 2 bases and J dropped 4 bases, with 8 bases sitting between them. Germline assignment: CDR1 MNHEY and CDR2 SVGAGI.